Below, 18 T cell receptor beta chains from the same sample are listed, as sequenced in a study of CD8 T cells in Susac syndrome. After extraction with the RNeasy kit, about 0.45 to 1 ug of the RNA was reverse transcribed using random hexamers. MiXCR, applied by TCRdb to the immunoSEQ multiplex PCR reads, yields one record per CDR3 protein. The sample comprises roughly 330,000 distinct CDR3 sequences, about 91% of which are singletons, and 0.065% rests with the top ten. Material for sequencing was CD4+ T cells from PBMCs. The source of these receptors is a human donor with multiple sclerosis.

The chain employs TRBV12-3 or TRBV12-4 and TRBJ1-2; a weak D match, TRBD1 (6 bases). Trimming removed 7 bases from V and 7 bases from J, with 25 bases in between. This CDR3 comprises 16 residues. CDR3 DNA: TGTGCCAGCACCAACAGCGGGTACAGGGCGTTAGGTGGCTACACCTTC. Protein product: CASTNSGYRALGGYTF.

DNA of the CDR3: TGCGCCAGCAGTTCCGAAAAGCGCGGTCATATCTACAATGAGCAGTTCTTC. It codes for CASSSEKRGHIYNEQFF. The V gene is TRBV4-1, the J gene TRBJ2-1; no clear D gene. Germline CDR1 MGHRA, CDR2 YSYEKL. The CDR3 spans 17 residues. V was cut by 6 bases and J by 3 bases, with 21 bases left in between.

This clonotype has only a few counts. The V and J genes are TRBV7-2 and TRBJ2-7; 10 bases map to TRBD2. The CDR3 spans 17 residues. The germline V gene encodes CDR1 SGHTA and CDR2 FQGNSA. V shed 4 bases, J shed 4 bases, and the junction held 13 bases outside the gene matches. CDR3 sequence reads: CASSSQGASGRMYEQYF. Written as DNA, the CDR3 is TGTGCCAGCAGCTCCCAAGGAGCTAGCGGGAGAATGTACGAGCAGTACTTC.

V and J are TRBV20-1 and TRBJ2-2; TRBD2 agrees at 11 bases. Germline V CDR1 and CDR2: DFQATT, SNEGSKA (reference sequence). There are 14 residues in the CDR3. Unmatched junction bases numbered 5, after V lost 6 bases and J lost 5 bases. CDR3 in amino acids: CSATSGRVTGELFF. CDR3 DNA: TGCAGTGCAACTAGCGGGAGAGTTACCGGGGAGCTGTTTTTT.

The rearrangement links TRBV15 to TRBJ2-6; D is uncertain. V lost 0 bases and J 3 bases, leaving 3 bases between the germline ends. This CDR3 has 14 residues. Germline loops: CDR1 LNHNV, CDR2 YYDKDF (reference sequence). The CDR3 coding sequence is TGTGCCACCAGCAGAGATCGTGGGGCCAACGTCCTGACTTTC. It encodes CATSRDRGANVLTF.

CDR3 residues: CASSFETGPYEQYF. CDR3 nucleotide sequence: TGTGCCAGCAGTTTTGAGACAGGGCCATACGAGCAGTACTTC. The chain links TRBV27 to TRBJ2-7; 7 positions agree with TRBD1. CDR1 is MNHEY and CDR2 is SMNVEV in the germline V gene (reference sequence). This CDR3 is 14 amino acids long. J was trimmed by 4 bases and V by 3 bases; bases with no gene match: 6.

The rearrangement uses TRBV29-1 and TRBJ2-3; 8 bases match TRBD2. The CDR3 has 11 amino acids. The V and J ends lost 7 bases and 6 bases, in that order; junction bases with no gene match: 3. From germline, CDR1 is SQVTM and CDR2 ANQGSEA. The CDR3 sequence: CSARLADTQYF. CDR3 coding DNA: TGCAGCGCCCGACTAGCGGATACGCAGTATTTT.

This chain links TRBV28 with TRBJ1-4; no firm D call. Germline V gene data show CDR1 as MDHEN and CDR2 as SYDVKM. The length of the CDR3 is 14 residues. Trimming took 3 bases from V and 4 from J, leaving 9 bases between them. The CDR3, as DNA: TGTGCCAGCAGTTTTCAAGGGATTAATGAAAAACTGTTTTTT. It codes for CASSFQGINEKLFF.

This clonotype appeared a single time. The V and J genes are TRBV7-7 and TRBJ2-7; perhaps TRBD2 as D (5 bases). The germline gives CDR1 SSHAT, CDR2 FNYEAQ (reference sequence). CDR3 length: 13 amino acids. Here the CDR3 DNA reads TGTGCTAGCGTCCGACTTCCCGGCTACGAGCAGTACTTC. As protein: CASVRLPGYEQYF.

V gene TRBV4-2 combines with J gene TRBJ2-7; unclear D gene. Germline CDR1 is LGHNA and CDR2 is YNFKEQ. The V end was cut by 0 bases, the J end by 0 bases, with 9 bases between. The CDR3 sequence is 15 residues long. The CDR3 DNA reads TGTGCCAGCAGCCAAGATTCCGTAGACTCCTACGAGCAGTACTTC. Its translation: CASSQDSVDSYEQYF.

CDR3 loop: CASSGPQDRVNSPLHF. As DNA, the CDR3 is TGTGCCAGCAGTGGACCCCAGGACAGGGTTAATTCACCCCTCCACTTT. The J gene is TRBJ1-6, the V gene TRBV2; 8 nucleotides line up with TRBD1. The CDR3 extends over 16 amino acids. After removal of 4 bases from V and 6 bases from J, the junction contained 8 bases not matched to a gene. Germline V gene sequence: CDR1 SNHLY, CDR2 FYNNEI.

This chain links TRBV20-1 with TRBJ2-7; either TRBD1 or TRBD2 may fit D (6 bases each). The CDR3 is 17 residues long. Trimming removed 0 bases at V and 3 bases at J, with 21 bases between. Germline V gives CDR1 DFQATT, CDR2 SNEGSKA (reference sequence). The CDR3 DNA is TGCAGTGCTAGAGACTACGCTAAGGGGGGACTTTTCTACGAGCAGTACTTC. Amino acids: CSARDYAKGGLFYEQYF.

This rearrangement joins TRBV12-3 or TRBV12-4 to TRBJ2-7; possibly TRBD2 for D (5 bases). V lost 5 bases and J 7 bases, leaving 21 bases between the germline ends. The CDR3 extends over 15 amino acids. DNA for the CDR3: TGTGCCAGCAGTCTTAGACTGCAAAGTCCGGGGGAGCAGTACTTC. Translated, it gives CASSLRLQSPGEQYF.

The rearrangement links TRBV30 to TRBJ1-1, with D uncertain. Germline CDR1 is GTSNPN and CDR2 is SVGIG (reference sequence). Deletions cut 8 bases from V and 1 base from J, with 11 bases between. The CDR3 is 12 residues long. CDR3 in amino acids: CAGSPRNTEAFF. CDR3 coding DNA: TGTGCCGGATCCCCGAGGAACACTGAAGCTTTCTTT.

This chain links TRBV5-6 with TRBJ2-1, with 7 bases identical to TRBD2. The CDR3 spans 16 residues. The germline V gene encodes CDR1 SGHDT and CDR2 YYEEEE. Germline trimming cut 7 bases from V and 9 bases from J; bases unmatched to any gene: 19. The CDR3 DNA reads TGTGCCAGCTCTGGGGGGGAGTCCCTTAGGGGCTTTGAGCAGTTCTTC. Amino acids: CASSGGESLRGFEQFF.

The chain recombines TRBV4-1 with TRBJ2-4; D might be TRBD1 or TRBD2, each matching 6 bases. Per germline, CDR1 MGHRA and CDR2 YSYEKL. The CDR3 is 16 residues long. Trimming left V 4 bases short and J 0 bases short, with 13 bases between. CDR3 sequence: CASSPRGPLAKNIQYF. Here the CDR3 DNA reads TGCGCCAGCAGCCCTCGGGGGCCGCTAGCCAAAAACATTCAGTACTTC.

The rearrangement links TRBV29-1 to TRBJ2-1; 13 nucleotides match TRBD2. Germline V gives CDR1 SQVTM, CDR2 ANQGSEA. V shed 7 bases and J 8 bases; nucleotides not matched to a gene: 8. This CDR3 is 14 amino acids long. The CDR3 DNA is TGCAGCGCCCGACTAGCGGGAGGATCCCATGAGCAGTTCTTC. Translation gives CSARLAGGSHEQFF.

The chain joins TRBV5-1 to TRBJ2-2; 10 bases map to TRBD1. The CDR3 runs 17 residues. The junction had 5 bases not matched to a gene; V was cut back by 0 bases and J by 3 bases. CDR1 and CDR2 from the germline V gene are SGHRS and YFSETQ. DNA of the CDR3: TGCGCCAGCAGCTTGGATTCCGGGACAGGGGACACCGGGGAGCTGTTTTTT. Its protein is CASSLDSGTGDTGELFF.